The 9 T cell receptor beta chains in this list originate from one sample, sequenced in a study of long-term antiretroviral therapy in people with HIV. Running of the v3.0 immunoSEQ assay took place at survey level. Some clones are missing from TCRdb's copy, which holds only in-frame ones; the method was immunoSEQ multiplex PCR. The sample includes roughly 33,000 clones, 78% of them seen just once. The material sequenced was unsorted PBMCs, taken 3.1 years after starting antiretroviral therapy. The receptors come from a woman aged 45-59 years with HIV.

This chain joins TRBV5-6 and TRBJ2-3; D might be TRBD2 (6 bases). The germline V gene has CDR1 SGHDT and CDR2 YYEEEE. The CDR3 is made up of 15 amino acids. The V and J ends lost 1 base and 1 base respectively, with 10 bases between them. The CDR3 loop reads CASSLTASGTDTQYF. Written as DNA, the CDR3 is TGTGCCAGCAGCTTGACGGCTAGCGGCACAGATACGCAGTATTTT.

V gene TRBV11-2 combines with J gene TRBJ2-5; TRBD2 is a possible D gene (6 bases). V was clipped by 2 bases and J by 7 bases, with 8 bases between them. The CDR3 has 12 residues. CDR1 SGHAT and CDR2 FQNNGV come from the germline V gene. As DNA, the CDR3 is TGTGCCAGCAGCTTACCGGGGGTGACCCAGTACTTC. Translated, it gives CASSLPGVTQYF.

The chain combines TRBV27 with TRBJ2-5, with 8 bases that match TRBD2. Germline V gene sequence: CDR1 MNHEY, CDR2 SMNVEV (reference sequence). The J segment lost 4 bases and the V segment lost 5 bases, leaving 9 bases of the junction unmatched. This CDR3 has 15 residues. CDR3 nucleotide sequence: TGTGCCAGCAGTCCAAGTCGGGGGGGGGCAGAGACCCAGTACTTC. It specifies CASSPSRGGAETQYF.

The rearrangement joins TRBV6-6 to TRBJ1-2; D may be TRBD1 (6 bases). The CDR3 covers 16 residues. With 5 bases removed from V and 0 bases from J, the gap between germline ends came to 16 bases. Germline CDR1 MNHNY, CDR2 SVGAGI (reference sequence). CDR3 region: CASSTGGGGSNYGYTF. CDR3 nucleotide sequence: TGTGCCAGCAGTACGGGAGGGGGGGGCTCTAACTATGGCTACACCTTC.

This sequence joins TRBV30 and TRBJ2-5; 9 bases align to TRBD2. The V and J ends lost 0 bases and 1 base, in that order; junction bases with no gene match: 9. The CDR3 is made up of 17 amino acids. The V gene's germline CDR1 is GTSNPN and CDR2 SVGIG (reference sequence). CDR3 amino acids: CAWSVPSGGLSQETQYF. DNA for the CDR3: TGTGCCTGGAGTGTACCCAGCGGGGGGTTGAGCCAAGAGACCCAGTACTTC.

The rearrangement uses TRBV19 and TRBJ1-3; the D is unclear. The CDR3 is made up of 16 amino acids. Germline assignment: CDR1 LNHDA and CDR2 SQIVND (reference sequence). V was pared by 5 bases and J by 1 base, with 15 bases between. The CDR3 region is CASSPRTPDSGNTIYF. As DNA, the CDR3 is TGTGCCAGTAGTCCCCGAACTCCCGATTCTGGAAACACCATATATTTT.

The chain uses TRBV6-5 and TRBJ2-1; D is uncertain. V gave up 0 bases and J gave up 4 bases, with 7 bases separating them. The germline V gene encodes CDR1 MNHEY and CDR2 SVGAGI. The CDR3 spans 14 residues. The CDR3 coding sequence is TGTGCCAGCAGTTACTCGTCCCAGTACAATGAGCAGTTCTTC. Amino acids: CASSYSSQYNEQFF.

The rearrangement uses TRBV2 and TRBJ2-1; 10 bases are shared with TRBD1. This CDR3 comprises 15 residues. V was clipped by 3 bases and J by 7 bases; unmatched bases: 6. The V gene's germline CDR1 is SNHLY and CDR2 FYNNEI. The CDR3 DNA sequence: TGTGCCAGCAGTGACTTGACAGGGGGCAGGAATGAGCAGTTCTTC. Translating gives CASSDLTGGRNEQFF.

The rearrangement uses TRBV5-1 and TRBJ1-4; D unclear. The CDR3 has 18 amino acids. The V end lost 4 bases, the J end lost 0 bases, and 19 bases lay between the germline ends. Germline V gene sequence: CDR1 SGHRS, CDR2 YFSETQ. CDR3 DNA: TGCGCCAGCAGCCCGGCGGGATGGACCCAGGCAACTAATGAAAAACTGTTTTTT. Protein sequence: CASSPAGWTQATNEKLFF.